This T cell receptor beta chain was identified in a study of control samples from healthy donors and cancer patients. TCRdb keeps only in-frame clones here, not all; method: immunoSEQ multiplex PCR. The data show around 81,000 clones, approximately 93% seen once. Germline V gene data show CDR1 as MGHRA and CDR2 as YSYEKL. The CDR3 spans 15 residues. Losses at the gene ends were 2 bases for V and 4 bases for J; bases not matched to a gene: 5. The J gene is TRBJ1-1, the V gene TRBV4-1; 9 positions match TRBD1. The TCR sequence derives from a woman younger than 45 in good health. The sequenced sample consisted of blood. CDR3 in DNA: TGCGCCAGCAGCCAAAGGGGGACAGGGTTCACTGAAGCTTTCTTT. Translated, it gives CASSQRGTGFTEAFF.